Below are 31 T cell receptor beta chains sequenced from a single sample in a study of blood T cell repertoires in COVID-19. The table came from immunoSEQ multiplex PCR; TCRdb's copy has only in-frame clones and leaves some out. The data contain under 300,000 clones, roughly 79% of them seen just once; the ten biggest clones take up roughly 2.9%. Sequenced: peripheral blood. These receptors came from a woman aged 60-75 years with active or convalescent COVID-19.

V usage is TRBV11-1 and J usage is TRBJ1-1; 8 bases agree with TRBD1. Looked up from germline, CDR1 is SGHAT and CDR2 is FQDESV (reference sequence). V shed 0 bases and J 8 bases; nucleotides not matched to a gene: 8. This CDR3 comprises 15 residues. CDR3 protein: CASSLAPDRGLEAFF. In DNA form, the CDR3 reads TGTGCCAGCAGCTTAGCTCCCGACAGGGGATTAGAAGCTTTCTTT. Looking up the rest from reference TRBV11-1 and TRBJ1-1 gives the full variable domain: EAEVAQSPRYKITEKSQAVAFWCDPISGHATLYWYRQILGQGPELLVQFQDESVVDDSQLPKDRFSAERLKGVDSTLKIQPAELGDSAMYLCASSLAPDRGLEAFFGQGTRLTVV.

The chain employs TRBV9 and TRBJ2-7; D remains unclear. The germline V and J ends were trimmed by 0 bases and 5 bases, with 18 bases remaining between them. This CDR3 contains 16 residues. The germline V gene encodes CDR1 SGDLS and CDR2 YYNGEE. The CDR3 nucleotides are TGTGCCAGCAGCGTAGGCTCTGTCGGGTCCTTCGACGAGCAGTACTTC. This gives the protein CASSVGSVGSFDEQYF.

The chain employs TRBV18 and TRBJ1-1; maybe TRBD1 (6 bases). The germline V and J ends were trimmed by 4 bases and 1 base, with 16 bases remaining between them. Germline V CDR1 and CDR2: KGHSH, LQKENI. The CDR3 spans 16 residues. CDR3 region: CASSLVTGNPNTEAFF. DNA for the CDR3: TGTGCCAGCTCACTGGTCACAGGGAACCCGAACACTGAAGCTTTCTTT.

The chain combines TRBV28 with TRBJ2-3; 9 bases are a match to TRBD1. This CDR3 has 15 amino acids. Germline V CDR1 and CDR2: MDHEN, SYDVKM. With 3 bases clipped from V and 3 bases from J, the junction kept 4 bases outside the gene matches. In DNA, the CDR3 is TGTGCCAGCAGTTTTGCCGGGACAGGGACAGATACGCAGTATTTT. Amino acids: CASSFAGTGTDTQYF.

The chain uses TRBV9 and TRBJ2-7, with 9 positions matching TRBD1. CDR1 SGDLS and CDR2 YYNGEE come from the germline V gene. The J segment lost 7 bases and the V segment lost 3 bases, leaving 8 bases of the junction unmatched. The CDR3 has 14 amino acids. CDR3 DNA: TGTGCCAGCAGCGCCGGGACAGGGTATGGGGAGCAGTACTTC. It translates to CASSAGTGYGEQYF.

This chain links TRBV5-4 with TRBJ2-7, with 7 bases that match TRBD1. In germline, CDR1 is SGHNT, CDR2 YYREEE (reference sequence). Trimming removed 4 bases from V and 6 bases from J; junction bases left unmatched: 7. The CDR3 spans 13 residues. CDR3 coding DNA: TGTGCCAGCAGCCAAGACAGGGATGGCGAGCAGTACTTC. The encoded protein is CASSQDRDGEQYF.

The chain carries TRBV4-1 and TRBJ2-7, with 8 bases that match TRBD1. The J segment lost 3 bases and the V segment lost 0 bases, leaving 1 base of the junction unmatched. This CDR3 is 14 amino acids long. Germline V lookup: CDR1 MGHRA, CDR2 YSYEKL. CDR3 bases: TGCGCCAGCAGCCAAGAAACAGGGGGCTACGAGCAGTACTTC. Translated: CASSQETGGYEQYF.

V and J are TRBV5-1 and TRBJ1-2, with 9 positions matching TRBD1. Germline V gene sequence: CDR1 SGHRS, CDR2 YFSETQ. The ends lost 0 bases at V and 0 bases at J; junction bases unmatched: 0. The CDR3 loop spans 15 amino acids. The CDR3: CASSLGTGANYGYTF. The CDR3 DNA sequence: TGCGCCAGCAGCTTGGGGACAGGGGCTAACTATGGCTACACCTTC.

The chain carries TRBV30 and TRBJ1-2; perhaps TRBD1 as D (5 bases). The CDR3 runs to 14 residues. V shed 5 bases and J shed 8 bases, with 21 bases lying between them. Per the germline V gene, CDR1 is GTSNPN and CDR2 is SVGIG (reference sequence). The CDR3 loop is CAWGGVSSEGGYTF. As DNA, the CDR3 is TGTGCCTGGGGTGGAGTGTCCTCGGAGGGGGGCTACACCTTC.

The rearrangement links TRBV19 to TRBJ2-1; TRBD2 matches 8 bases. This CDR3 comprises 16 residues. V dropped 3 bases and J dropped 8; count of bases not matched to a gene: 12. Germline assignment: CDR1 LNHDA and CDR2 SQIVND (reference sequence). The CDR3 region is CASSIGRGGHLHEQFF. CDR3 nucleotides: TGTGCCAGTAGTATCGGTCGGGGGGGCCATTTACATGAGCAGTTCTTC. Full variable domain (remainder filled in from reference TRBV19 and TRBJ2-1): DGGITQSPKYLFRKEGQNVTLSCEQNLNHDAMYWYRQDPGQGLRLIYYSQIVNDFQKGDIAEGYSVSREKKESFPLTVTSAQKNPTAFYLCASSIGRGGHLHEQFFGPGTRLTVL.

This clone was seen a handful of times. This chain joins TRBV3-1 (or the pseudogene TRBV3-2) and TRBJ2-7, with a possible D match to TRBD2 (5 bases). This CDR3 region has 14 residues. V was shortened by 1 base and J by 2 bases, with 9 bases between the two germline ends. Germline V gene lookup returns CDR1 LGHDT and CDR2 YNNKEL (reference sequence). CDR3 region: CASSQVRGPYEQYF. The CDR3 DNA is TGTGCCAGCAGCCAAGTCCGGGGTCCCTACGAGCAGTACTTC.

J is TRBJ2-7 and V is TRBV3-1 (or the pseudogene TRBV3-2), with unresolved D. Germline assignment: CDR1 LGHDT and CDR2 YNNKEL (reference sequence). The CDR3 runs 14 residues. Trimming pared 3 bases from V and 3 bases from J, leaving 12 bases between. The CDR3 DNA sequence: TGTGCCAGCAGCCAGTCATCGGTTGACTACGAGCAGTACTTC. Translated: CASSQSSVDYEQYF.

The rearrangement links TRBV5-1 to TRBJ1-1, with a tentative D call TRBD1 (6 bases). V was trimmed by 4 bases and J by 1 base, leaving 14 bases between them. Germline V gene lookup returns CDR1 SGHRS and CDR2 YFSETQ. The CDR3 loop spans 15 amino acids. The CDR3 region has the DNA TGCGCCAGCAGCAGGAACGGACAGTCGAACACTGAAGCTTTCTTT. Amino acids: CASSRNGQSNTEAFF.

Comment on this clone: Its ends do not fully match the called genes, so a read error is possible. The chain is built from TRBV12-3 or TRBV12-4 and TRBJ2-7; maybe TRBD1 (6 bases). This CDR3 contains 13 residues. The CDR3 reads CASSRGQPDPLLF. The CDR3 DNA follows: TGTGCCAGCAGCCGCGGACAGCCCGACCCCCTCCTCTTC.

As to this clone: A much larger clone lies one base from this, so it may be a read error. The CDR3 sequence: CASSRDRANYGYTF. The CDR3 region has the DNA TGTGCCAGCAGTCGGGACAGGGCTAACTATGGCTACACCTTC. The chain is built from TRBV6-2 or TRBV6-3 and TRBJ1-2; 9 bases line up with TRBD1. This CDR3 is 14 amino acids long. In germline, CDR1 is MNHEY, CDR2 SVGEGT. V dropped 5 bases and J dropped 0; count of bases not matched to a gene: 1.

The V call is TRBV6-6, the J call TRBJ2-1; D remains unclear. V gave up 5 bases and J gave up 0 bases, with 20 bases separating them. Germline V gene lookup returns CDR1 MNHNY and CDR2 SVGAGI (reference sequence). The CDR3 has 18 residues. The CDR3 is CASSPIPYTVISYNEQFF. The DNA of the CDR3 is TGTGCCAGCAGTCCAATCCCTTACACAGTGATCTCCTACAATGAGCAGTTCTTC.

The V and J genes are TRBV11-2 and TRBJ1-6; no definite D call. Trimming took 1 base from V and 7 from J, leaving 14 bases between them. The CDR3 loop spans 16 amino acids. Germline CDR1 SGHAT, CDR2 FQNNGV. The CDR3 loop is CASSLGRLTRNSPLHF. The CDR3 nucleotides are TGTGCCAGCAGCTTAGGGAGACTGACGAGGAATTCACCCCTCCACTTT.

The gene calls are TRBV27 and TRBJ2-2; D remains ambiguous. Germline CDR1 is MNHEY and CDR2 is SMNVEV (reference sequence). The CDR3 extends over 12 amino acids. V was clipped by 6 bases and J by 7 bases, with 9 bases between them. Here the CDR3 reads CASSFSGGELFF. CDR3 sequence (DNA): TGTGCCAGCAGCTTTTCGGGCGGGGAGCTGTTTTTT.

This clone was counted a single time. As DNA, the CDR3 is TGTGCCAGCAGTTACTCGACTACCCAAGAGACCCAGTACTTC. Encoded protein: CASSYSTTQETQYF. The rearrangement uses TRBV6-5 and TRBJ2-5; TRBD2 is a possible D gene (5 bases). CDR1 and CDR2 from the germline V gene are MNHEY and SVGAGI. This CDR3 has 14 residues. V was shortened by 0 bases and J by 1 base, with 6 bases between the two germline ends.

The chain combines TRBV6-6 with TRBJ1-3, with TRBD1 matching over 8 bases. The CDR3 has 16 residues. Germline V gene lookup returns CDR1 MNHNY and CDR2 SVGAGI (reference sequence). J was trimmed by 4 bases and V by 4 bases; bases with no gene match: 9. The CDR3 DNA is TGTGCCAGCAGTTCCTCAGGGGGCGGTACGGGAAACACCATATATTTT. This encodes CASSSSGGGTGNTIYF.

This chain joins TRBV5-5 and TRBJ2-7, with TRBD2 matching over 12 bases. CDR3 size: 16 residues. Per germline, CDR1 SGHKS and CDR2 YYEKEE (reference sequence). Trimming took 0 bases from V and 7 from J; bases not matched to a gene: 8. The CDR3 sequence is CASSLVGLAGGWEQYF. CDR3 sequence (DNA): TGTGCCAGCAGCTTGGTGGGACTAGCGGGCGGCTGGGAGCAGTACTTC.

This CDR3 reads CASRRQGRRYGYTF. The CDR3 nucleotides read TGTGCCAGCCGGCGACAGGGGCGACGCTATGGCTACACCTTC. The gene calls are TRBV6-5 and TRBJ1-2; 8 nucleotides agree with TRBD1. The V gene end was trimmed by 8 bases and the J gene end by 4 bases; junction bases not matched to a gene: 9. The CDR3 has 14 amino acids. CDR1 and CDR2 (germline): MNHEY, SVGAGI.

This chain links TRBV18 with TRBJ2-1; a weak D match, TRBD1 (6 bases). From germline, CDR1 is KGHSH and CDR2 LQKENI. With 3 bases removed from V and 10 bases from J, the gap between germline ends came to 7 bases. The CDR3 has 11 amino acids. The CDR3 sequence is CASSPGTEQFF. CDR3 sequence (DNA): TGTGCCAGCTCACCCGGGACAGAGCAGTTCTTC.

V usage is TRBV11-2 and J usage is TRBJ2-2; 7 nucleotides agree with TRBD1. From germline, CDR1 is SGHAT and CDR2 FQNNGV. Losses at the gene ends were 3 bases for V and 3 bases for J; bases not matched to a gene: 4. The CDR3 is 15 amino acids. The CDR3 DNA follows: TGTGCCAGCAGCTTGACAGGGTCGGACACCGGGGAGCTGTTTTTT. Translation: CASSLTGSDTGELFF.

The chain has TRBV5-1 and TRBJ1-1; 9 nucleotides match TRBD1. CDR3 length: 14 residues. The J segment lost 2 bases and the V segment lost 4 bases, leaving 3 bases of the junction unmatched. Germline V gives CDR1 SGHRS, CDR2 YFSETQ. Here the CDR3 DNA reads TGCGCCAGCAGCCCACAGGGGGCCAACACTGAAGCTTTCTTT. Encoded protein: CASSPQGANTEAFF.

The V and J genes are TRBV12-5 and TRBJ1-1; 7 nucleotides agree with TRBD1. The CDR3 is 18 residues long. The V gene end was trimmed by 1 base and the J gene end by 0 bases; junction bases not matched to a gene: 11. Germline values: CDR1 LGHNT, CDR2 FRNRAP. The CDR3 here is CASGLGTGTETLNTEAFF. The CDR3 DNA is TGTGCTAGTGGTTTGGGGACCGGGACAGAGACTTTGAACACTGAAGCTTTCTTT.

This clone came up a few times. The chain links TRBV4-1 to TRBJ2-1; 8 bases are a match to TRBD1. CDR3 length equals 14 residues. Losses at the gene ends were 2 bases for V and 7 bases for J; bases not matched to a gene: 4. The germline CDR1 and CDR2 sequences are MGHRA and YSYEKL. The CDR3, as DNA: TGCGCCAGCAGCCAATTAACAGGGGGGAATGAGCAGTTCTTC. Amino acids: CASSQLTGGNEQFF.

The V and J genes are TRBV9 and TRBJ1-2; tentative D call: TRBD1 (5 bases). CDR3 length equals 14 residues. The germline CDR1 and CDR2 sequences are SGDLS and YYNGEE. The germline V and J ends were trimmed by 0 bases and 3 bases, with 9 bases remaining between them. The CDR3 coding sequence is TGTGCCAGCAGCGTAGGGGGGGTCCACTATGGCTACACCTTC. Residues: CASSVGGVHYGYTF.

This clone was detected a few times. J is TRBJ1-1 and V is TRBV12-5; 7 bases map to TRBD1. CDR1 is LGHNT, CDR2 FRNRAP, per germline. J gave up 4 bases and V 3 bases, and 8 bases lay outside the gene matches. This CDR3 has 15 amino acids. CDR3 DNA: TGTGCTAGTGGTTTAAGGGGGCGCGGAGGCACTGAAGCTTTCTTT. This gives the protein CASGLRGRGGTEAFF. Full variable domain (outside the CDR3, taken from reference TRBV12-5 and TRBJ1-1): DARVTQTPRHKVTEMGQEVTMRCQPILGHNTVFWYRQTMMQGLELLAYFRNRAPLDDSGMPKDRFSAEMPDATLATLKIQPSEPRDSAVYFCASGLRGRGGTEAFFGQGTRLTVV.

The CDR3 spells CASSQFHPRLLSSYEQYF. CDR3 in DNA: TGTGCCAGCAGCCAATTCCACCCCCGACTTTTGTCATCCTACGAGCAGTACTTC. V gene TRBV14 combines with J gene TRBJ2-7; D uncertain. V was trimmed by 2 bases and J by 1 base, leaving 21 bases between them. CDR1 and CDR2 (germline): SGHDN, FVKESK. The CDR3 covers 18 residues.

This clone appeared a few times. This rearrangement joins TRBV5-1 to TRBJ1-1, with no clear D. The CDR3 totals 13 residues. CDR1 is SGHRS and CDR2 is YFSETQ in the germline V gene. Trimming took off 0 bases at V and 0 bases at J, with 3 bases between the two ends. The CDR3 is CASSLVLNTEAFF. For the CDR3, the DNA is TGCGCCAGCAGCTTGGTCTTGAACACTGAAGCTTTCTTT.